These 8 T cell receptor beta chains came from one sample sequenced in a study of CD8 T cells in ankylosing spondylitis. A single record per CDR3 protein comes from TCRdb applying MiXCR to the 5' RACE reads. The data contain approximately 340,000 distinct CDR3 sequences, over 12% of them seen just once; the ten biggest clones take up 0.85% to 1.4%. Sequencing input: blood, either unsorted or a sorted T cell fraction (not recorded which). Source of these receptors: a male donor with ankylosing spondylitis or in good health (not recorded which).

The genes are TRBV6-5 and TRBJ2-3; 11 bases align to TRBD2. The CDR3 is made up of 18 amino acids. The V gene end was trimmed by 2 bases and the J gene end by 9 bases; junction bases not matched to a gene: 16. Germline V gene data show CDR1 as MNHEY and CDR2 as SVGAGI. CDR3 nucleotides: TGTGCCAGCAGTTACGGGGGACTAGCGGAGAACACCCGAGGAACGCAGTATTTT. Its translation is CASSYGGLAENTRGTQYF.

The chain uses TRBV5-5 and TRBJ1-1, with D maybe TRBD1 (6 bases). Germline CDR1 is SGHKS and CDR2 is YYEKEE (reference sequence). This CDR3 spans 14 amino acids. V was clipped by 1 base and J by 4 bases, with 11 bases between them. This CDR3 is CASSLWGRGTEAFF. The CDR3 DNA is TGTGCCAGCAGCTTGTGGGGGCGCGGCACTGAAGCTTTCTTT.

This clonotype was counted many times. The chain carries TRBV6-2 or TRBV6-3 and TRBJ1-5, with D unresolved. Per the germline V gene, CDR1 is MNHEY and CDR2 is SVGEGT. The V and J ends lost 0 bases and 0 bases respectively, with 3 bases between them. The CDR3 spans 14 residues. The CDR3, as DNA: TGTGCCAGCAGTTACTCGGGTAGCAATCAGCCCCAGCATTTT. Protein product: CASSYSGSNQPQHF.

The table lists this clonotype with a few counts. This sequence joins TRBV2 and TRBJ1-5, with 7 bases fitting TRBD1. The germline V gene has CDR1 SNHLY and CDR2 FYNNEI. This CDR3 comprises 16 residues. V dropped 4 bases and J dropped 5; count of bases not matched to a gene: 11. The DNA for the CDR3 is TGTGCCAGCAGTGGTCCTTTACAGGGGTATTATCAGCCCCAGCATTTT. Its translation is CASSGPLQGYYQPQHF.

Ten or more counts support this clonotype. The rearrangement joins TRBV12-3 or TRBV12-4 to TRBJ2-1; D may correspond to TRBD1 or TRBD2 (5 bases each). The V and J ends lost 6 bases and 4 bases respectively, with 13 bases between them. This CDR3 is built from 14 residues. CDR3 sequence (DNA): TGTGCCAGCAGGAATAGAGAGGGGTACAATGAGCAGTTCTTC. Protein: CASRNREGYNEQFF.

This clonotype was seen more than once but under ten times. The CDR3 DNA sequence: TGTGCCAGCAGCTTATGGGGACTAGCGACCGCCTCCACAGATACGCAGTATTTT. It is translated as CASSLWGLATASTDTQYF. V and J are TRBV11-2 and TRBJ2-3; 10 nucleotides match TRBD2. V gave up 2 bases and J gave up 2 bases; unmatched junction bases: 10. The CDR3 is made up of 18 amino acids. Germline V lookup: CDR1 SGHAT, CDR2 FQNNGV.

The rearrangement uses TRBV10-3 and TRBJ2-2; D is undetermined. This CDR3 is 11 amino acids long. V gave up 9 bases and J gave up 3 bases, with 5 bases separating them. Germline V gene data show CDR1 as ENHRY and CDR2 as SYGVKD. The CDR3 is CAIKDTGELFF. CDR3 coding DNA: TGTGCCATAAAGGACACCGGGGAGCTGTTTTTT.

This chain uses TRBV30 with TRBJ2-1, with D unresolved. The CDR3 runs to 15 residues. Germline V gene sequence: CDR1 GTSNPN, CDR2 SVGIG (reference sequence). V was pared by 1 base and J by 7 bases, with 17 bases between. The CDR3 sequence: CAWSDPTAYPNEQFF. CDR3 sequence (DNA): TGTGCCTGGAGTGACCCCACGGCGTATCCGAATGAGCAGTTCTTC.